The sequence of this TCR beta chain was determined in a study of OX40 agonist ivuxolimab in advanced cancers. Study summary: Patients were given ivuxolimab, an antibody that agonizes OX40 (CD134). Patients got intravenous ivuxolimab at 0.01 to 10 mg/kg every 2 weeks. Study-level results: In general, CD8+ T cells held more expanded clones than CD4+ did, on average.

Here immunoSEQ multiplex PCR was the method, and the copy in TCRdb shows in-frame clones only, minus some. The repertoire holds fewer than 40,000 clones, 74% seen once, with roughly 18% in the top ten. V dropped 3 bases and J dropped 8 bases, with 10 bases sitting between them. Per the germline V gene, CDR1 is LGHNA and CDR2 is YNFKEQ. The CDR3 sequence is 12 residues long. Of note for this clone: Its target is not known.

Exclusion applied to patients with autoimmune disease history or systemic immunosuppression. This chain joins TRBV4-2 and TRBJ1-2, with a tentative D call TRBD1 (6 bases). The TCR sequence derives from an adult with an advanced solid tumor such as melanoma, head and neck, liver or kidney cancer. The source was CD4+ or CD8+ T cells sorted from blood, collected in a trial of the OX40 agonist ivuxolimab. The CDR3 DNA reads TGTGCCAGCAGCCAGCTCAGGGGCGGCTACACCTTC. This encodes CASSQLRGGYTF.